This T cell receptor (beta chain) comes out of a study of shared clonotypes between healthy human individuals. V lost 0 bases and J lost 1, with 13 bases in between. The CDR3 runs to 17 residues. Germline-derived CDR1 and CDR2 are MGHRA and YSYEKL. Only in-frame clones appear in the TCRdb table, and some are missing; sequencing was by immunoSEQ multiplex PCR. The sample lists about 520,000 clones; around 95% were seen once. The sequenced material came from naive CD4+ T cells sorted from blood. Subset here: CD45RA+ positively selected. This TCR was sampled from a woman in her 30s in good health. The chain links TRBV4-1 to TRBJ1-5; D is possibly TRBD1 (5 bases). CDR3 loop: CASSQDFGGESNQPQHF. CDR3 nucleotides: TGCGCCAGCAGCCAAGATTTTGGGGGTGAAAGCAATCAGCCCCAGCATTTT.